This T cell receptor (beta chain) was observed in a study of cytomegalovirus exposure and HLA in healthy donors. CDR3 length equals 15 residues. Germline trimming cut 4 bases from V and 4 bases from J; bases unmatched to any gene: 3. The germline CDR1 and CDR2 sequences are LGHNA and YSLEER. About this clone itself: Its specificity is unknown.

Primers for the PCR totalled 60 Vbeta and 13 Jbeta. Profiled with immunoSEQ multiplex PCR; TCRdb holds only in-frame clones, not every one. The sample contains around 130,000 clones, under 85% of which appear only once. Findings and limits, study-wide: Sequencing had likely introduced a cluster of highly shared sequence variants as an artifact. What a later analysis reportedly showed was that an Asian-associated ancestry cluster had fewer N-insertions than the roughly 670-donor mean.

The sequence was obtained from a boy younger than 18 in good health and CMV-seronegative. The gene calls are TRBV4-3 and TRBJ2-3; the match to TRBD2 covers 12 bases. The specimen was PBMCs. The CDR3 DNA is TGCGCCAGCAGCCCGGGACTAGCGGGCGCAGATACGCAGTATTTT. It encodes CASSPGLAGADTQYF.